The clone carrying this T cell receptor beta chain was found a few times. Antigen unknown. This sample is drawn from a study of T cells in Graves' hyperthyroidism and ophthalmopathy. CDR3 length: 15 amino acids. Germline trimming cut 5 bases from V and 9 bases from J; bases unmatched to any gene: 9. What was amplified from RNA transcripts were TCR beta CDR3 regions. The HTBI set primed first-round TCR CDR3 RT-PCR. TCRdb ran MiXCR on the multiplex PCR reads and lists one entry per CDR3 protein. The sample includes about half a million distinct CDR3 sequences, 20% seen only once; the top ten take 45% to 50%. Overall study results and limits: Most clonotypes that expanded in the thyroid above 0.001 also showed up in blood.

This clonotype was sampled from a man aged 35-49 years with Graves' ophthalmopathy. This chain connects TRBV12-3 or TRBV12-4 to TRBJ1-6, with 8 bases identical to TRBD1. The sample was blood. Written as DNA, the CDR3 is TGTGCCAGCAGTCCTCGGACAGGGCATACTTCACCCCTCCACTTT. Its protein is CASSPRTGHTSPLHF.